A selection of T cell receptor beta chains follows, all from one sample in a study of blood T cell repertoires in COVID-19. Profiled with immunoSEQ multiplex PCR; TCRdb holds only in-frame clones, not every one. The data hold more than 200,000 clones, with about 83% observed a single time. The sequencing sample was made of peripheral blood. The receptors derive from a woman aged 45-59 years with acute or convalescent COVID-19. Both conserved end residues are part of each CDR3. D genes are given only for firm matches. The size entry is marked missing in some rows and otherwise reads once, few, many or a size class.

V	size	D	J	DNA	CDR3
TRBV11-2	NA	TRBD1	TRBJ2-7	TGTGCCAGCAGCTTAGATCATGGGACAGGGTCCTACGAGCAGTACTTC	CASSLDHGTGSYEQYF
TRBV23-1	NA	TRBD2	TRBJ2-1	TGCGCCAGCAGTCGAGTCGGGAGGGCAAACAATGAGCAGTTCTTC	CASSRVGRANNEQFF
TRBV7-8	NA	TRBD2	TRBJ2-5	TGTGCCAGCAGCTTATTTCTAGCGGGGACCCCAGAGACCCAGTACTTC	CASSLFLAGTPETQYF
TRBV27	NA	TRBD1	TRBJ2-7	TGTGCCAGCAGTCCCAATACGGGACAGTACTACGAGCAGTACTTC	CASSPNTGQYYEQYF
TRBV6-6	NA	TRBD1	TRBJ1-3	TGTGCCACCGAGGGACAGGGAGGAAACACCATATATTTT	CATEGQGGNTIYF
TRBV12-3/TRBV12-4	few	NA	TRBJ1-1	TGTGCCAGCAGTTTCCTCGTTTTAGAAGAAGCTTTCTTT	CASSFLVLEEAFF
TRBV2	NA	NA	TRBJ2-4	TGTGCCAGCAGAAGCCAAGTGGGCAGGGACAAAAACATTCAGTACTTC	CASRSQVGRDKNIQYF
TRBV5-1	few	TRBD1	TRBJ2-7	TGCGCCAGCAGCTTGGGGGACAGGGTAGGCTCCGAGCAGTACTTC	CASSLGDRVGSEQYF
TRBV10-3	NA	TRBD1	TRBJ1-1	TGTGCCATCAGTGAGTATCAGGGGGGCAACACTGAAGCTTTCTTT	CAISEYQGGNTEAFF
TRBV5-1	NA	TRBD1	TRBJ2-2	TGCGCCAGCAGCTTCGGACAGGGGGCAAGAGGTGGAACCGGGGAGCTGTTTTTT	CASSFGQGARGGTGELFF
TRBV5-5	NA	NA	TRBJ2-7	TGTGCCAGCAGCCTCCCCTCCTTAGCATCTGAGCAGTACTTC	CASSLPSLASEQYF
TRBV5-1	NA	NA	TRBJ2-7	TGCGCCAGCAGCAAGTCCATCCGCGGGGGCCAGGCCAACCTAGACGAGCAGTACTTC	CASSKSIRGGQANLDEQYF
TRBV28	NA	NA	TRBJ2-7	TGTGCCAGCAGGATGCGCGAAAGCTCCTACGAGCAGTACTTC	CASRMRESSYEQYF
TRBV27	NA	NA	TRBJ1-3	TGTGCCAGCAGTTTAGGAGGGTTTGGAAACACCATATATTTT	CASSLGGFGNTIYF
TRBV24-1	NA	TRBD1	TRBJ2-3	TGTGCCACCAGTCAACAGGGGTCGTGGGATACGCAGTATTTT	CATSQQGSWDTQYF
TRBV3-1/TRBV3-2	few	NA	TRBJ1-1	TGTGCCAGCAGCCTGGGGGCGCCCACTGAAGCTTTCTTT	CASSLGAPTEAFF
TRBV28	NA	TRBD1	TRBJ2-7	TGTGCCAGCAGTACGACCGGGACAGGGGGCAACGAGCAGTACTTC	CASSTTGTGGNEQYF
TRBV20-1	once	TRBD2	TRBJ2-7	TGCAGTGCTAGTCTCGGGGGGGTGTCCTACGAGCAGTACTTC	CSASLGGVSYEQYF
TRBV7-6	NA	TRBD2	TRBJ2-2	TGTGCCAGCAGCCTACGGACTAGCGGGAGGGGTACCGGGGAGCTGTTTTTT	CASSLRTSGRGTGELFF
TRBV7-3	NA	TRBD1	TRBJ2-1	TGTGCCAGCAGCCCCAGGCCCCGACAGGGGCCAGGGGCTTTAGTATACAATGAGCAGTTCTTC	CASSPRPRQGPGALVYNEQFF
TRBV28	NA	NA	TRBJ1-2	TGTGCCACACGAAAGGGAGGTGGCTATGGCTACACCTTC	CATRKGGGYGYTF
TRBV24-1	few	NA	TRBJ2-7	TGTGCCACCAGTGAAGGGGGACCGTCCTACGAGCAGTACTTC	CATSEGGPSYEQYF
TRBV27	NA	NA	TRBJ1-2	TGTGCCAGCAGTTTAACCCGCCCTCAGGGGCGTCATTACTATGGCTACACCTTC	CASSLTRPQGRHYYGYTF